This TCR beta chain was profiled in a study of T cells in Graves' hyperthyroidism and ophthalmopathy. General study points: Model output signaled ophthalmopathy a median 6.5 months ahead of onset. The blood repertoire included most of the expanded thyroid clonotypes above 0.001.

The CDR3 is 12 amino acids. Germline trimming cut 8 bases from V and 5 bases from J; bases unmatched to any gene: 6. Germline loops: CDR1 SGHTA, CDR2 FQGTGA. Patients aged 18 to 65 had newly diagnosed hyperthyroidism of under 2 months' duration. Lactation, pregnancy, other autoimmune disease or uncontrolled infection excluded patients. RNA transcripts provided the source from which TCR beta CDR3 regions were amplified. Carried out on the TCR CDR3, a first-round RT-PCR used the HTBI primer set. Via MiXCR, TCRdb re-called the multiplex PCR reads, giving one row per CDR3 protein. The sample has about 540,000 distinct CDR3 sequences; about half are singletons. Concerning this clonotype: Its antigen is still unknown.

Source material: peripheral blood or thyroid tissue (not recorded which). This TCR was sampled from a young woman with Graves' hyperthyroidism. V gene TRBV7-3 combines with J gene TRBJ2-7; 7 bases agree with TRBD2. In nucleotides, the CDR3 is TGTGCCAGCTCACCGGGACTAAACGAGCAGTACTTC. Encoded protein: CASSPGLNEQYF.